This paragraph reports one T cell receptor (beta chain). With survey level as its setting, the immunoSEQ assay was v3.0. Sequenced by immunoSEQ multiplex PCR; TCRdb stores in-frame clones only, minus some. Among 30,000 to 40,000 clones listed, 70% to 80% were seen once. This sample is drawn from a study of long-term antiretroviral therapy in people with HIV. V lost 9 bases and J 1 base, leaving 11 bases between the germline ends. Germline V lookup: CDR1 SNHLY, CDR2 FYNNEI. The CDR3 consists of 13 residues. The TCR originated in a man younger than 35 with HIV. The chain recombines TRBV2 with TRBJ2-3; TRBD2 might be the D (5 bases). The sequenced sample was unsorted PBMCs, obtained 1.9 years after starting antiretroviral therapy. The CDR3 coding sequence is TGTGCCAGTGAACTTAGCGGCACAGATACGCAGTATTTT. It codes for CASELSGTDTQYF.